This T cell receptor (beta chain) was captured in a study of somatic mutations in cytotoxic T cells in rheumatoid arthritis (dated by TCRdb to 2017 to 2019). Broadly, across the study: A FACSAria II or Sony SH800 was used to flow-sort some V beta antibody-stained T-cell populations at nearly 100% purity, and TCRB sequencing was also done on sorted V beta1+ cells. Patient and control groups had essentially identical median ages. The study asked whether expanded CD8+ T-cell clones in newly diagnosed, untreated rheumatoid arthritis carry somatic mutations, and used TCRB deep sequencing to characterize clonality. TCRB deep sequencing was performed for more than 50 rheumatoid arthritis patients and around 22 healthy controls. On the study overall, not on this receptor specifically: In about an eighth of the roughly 65 patients, more than 20% of CD8+ cells belonged to the largest CD8+ clone, while several identical CD8+ TCRB sequences were shared between blood and synovial fluid. Viral specificity could not be ruled out by absence from virus-specific databases, and the antigen targets of the expanded CD8+ clones remained unknown. The slight underrepresentation of TRBV07 in patients was not corrected for multiple comparisons. In patients, CD8+ clonality rose with age (Spearman r ~ 0.49), which was not the case in healthy controls. There was no significant difference in CD8+ T-cell clonality between rheumatoid arthritis patients and age-matched healthy controls.

As encoded in the germline V gene (reference sequence), CDR1 is MNHEY while CDR2 is SMNVEV. The CDR3 spans 14 residues, from the cysteine through the phenylalanine. Only the CDR3 DNA stays, 42 bases, in frame from base 1. The V and J ends are trimmed by 1 base and 5 bases, leaving 11 bases between them. Buffy coats from some 21 blood donors served as healthy controls, a group that was around 54% female with a median age of roughly 61 years (range roughly 21-75). Positive magnetic bead selection on an AutoMACS was used to isolate CD4+ and CD8+ cells, with flow cytometry used to check purity. Peripheral blood mononuclear cells were obtained using density gradient separation with Ficoll-Paque PLUS. Nucleospin Tissue or Tissue XS kits were used to extract DNA from CD4-enriched, CD8-enriched or PBMC samples, and a Qubit 2.0 fluorometer was used for quantification. The immunoSEQ assay was applied to genomic DNA for TCRB CDR3 sequencing. Regarding the original processing steps: The analyses included only productive TCRB rearrangements. Clonality was expressed as a Shannon entropy-based productive clonality index, with each clone defined by a unique TCRB CDR3 sequence. Repertoire overlap between two samples was calculated from the template counts of each clone relative to total templates per sample. A correlation with a Spearman r of roughly 0.66 was found between V-gene usage by flow cytometry and V-gene usage by TCRB sequencing. As stored in TCRdb, this immuneACCESS dataset retains in-frame rearrangements with V and J assigned. A fraction of the clones does not appear; measured against another copy, unresolved V genes explain less than half of the discrepancy, and the remainder lacks a known reason. That table gives V, J and clone size, and the DNA gave D and trimming. The sample includes some 25,000 clones, with roughly 80% observed a single time. The top ten constitute approximately 9.4% of the sample.

On this clone itself: The clone's antigen remains unknown. No base quality values were provided; no much bigger clone lies one nucleotide off.

This receptor was taken from a woman younger than 35 in good health. The sequencing sample was made of CD8+ T cells sorted from blood. The chain joins TRBV27 to TRBJ1-1, with the D gene call left open. The nucleotide sequence reads TGTGCCAGCAGTTTATACACACATGGGACTGAAGCTTTCTTT. The translation is CASSLYTHGTEAFF.